This T cell receptor beta chain was retrieved from a study of radiotherapy plus CTLA-4 blockade in lung cancer. Overall study: Of all patients, about 17% responded objectively and roughly 31% showed disease control.

Chemo-refractory metastatic non-small-cell lung cancer patients underwent focal radiation alongside CTLA-4 blockade with ipilimumab. TCRdb's table, derived via immunoSEQ multiplex PCR, lists solely in-frame clones and lacks some. The data hold under 65,000 clones, with 82% observed a single time. General observations from the study: Blood saw expansion of tumor-derived TCR clones after radiotherapy plus ipilimumab. In blood, early T cell clone dynamics reportedly predicted response best, together with interferon-beta.

As to this clone: No antigen is known for it.

The germline V gene encodes CDR1 SGDLS and CDR2 YYNGEE. The CDR3 extends over 17 amino acids. The ends lost 3 bases at V and 4 bases at J; junction bases unmatched: 13. V usage is TRBV9 and J usage is TRBJ2-3; 8 bases are a match to TRBD2. This clonotype was sampled from a human donor with non-small cell lung cancer whose response to radiotherapy plus ipilimumab could not be evaluated. The sequencing used peripheral blood, collected from a patient treated with radiotherapy plus ipilimumab. The CDR3: CASSARGSGTIADTQYF. DNA for the CDR3: TGTGCCAGCAGCGCCAGGGGTAGCGGGACTATTGCAGATACGCAGTATTTT.